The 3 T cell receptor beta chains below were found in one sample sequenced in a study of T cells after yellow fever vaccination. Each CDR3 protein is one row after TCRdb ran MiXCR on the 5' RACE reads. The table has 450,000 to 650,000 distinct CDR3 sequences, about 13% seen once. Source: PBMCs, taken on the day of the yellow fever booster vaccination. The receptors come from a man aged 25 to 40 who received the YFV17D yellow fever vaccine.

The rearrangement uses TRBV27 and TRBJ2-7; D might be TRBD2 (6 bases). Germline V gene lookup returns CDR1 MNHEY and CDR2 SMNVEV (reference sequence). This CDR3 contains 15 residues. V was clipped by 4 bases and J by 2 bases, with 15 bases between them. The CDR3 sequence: CASSWASGTPYEQYF. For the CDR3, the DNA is TGTGCCAGCAGTTGGGCCTCCGGGACTCCCTACGAGCAGTACTTC.

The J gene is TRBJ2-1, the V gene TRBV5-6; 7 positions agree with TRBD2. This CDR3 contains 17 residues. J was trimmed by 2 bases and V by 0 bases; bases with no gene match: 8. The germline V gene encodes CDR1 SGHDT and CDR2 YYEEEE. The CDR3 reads CASSLDVLRGTYNEQFF. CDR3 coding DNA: TGTGCCAGCAGCTTGGATGTGTTGCGGGGGACCTACAATGAGCAGTTCTTC.

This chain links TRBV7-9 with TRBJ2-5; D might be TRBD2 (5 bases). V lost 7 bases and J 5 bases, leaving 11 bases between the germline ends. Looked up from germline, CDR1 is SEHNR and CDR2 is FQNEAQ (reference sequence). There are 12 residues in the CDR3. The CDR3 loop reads CASKRDRETQYF. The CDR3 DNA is TGTGCCAGCAAGAGGGATCGGGAGACCCAGTACTTC. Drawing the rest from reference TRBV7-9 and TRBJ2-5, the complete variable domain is DTGVSQNPRHKITKRGQNVTFRCDPISEHNRLYWYRQTLGQGPEFLTYFQNEAQLEKSRLLSDRFSAERPKGSFSTLEIQRTEQGDSAMYLCASKRDRETQYFGPGTRLLVL.